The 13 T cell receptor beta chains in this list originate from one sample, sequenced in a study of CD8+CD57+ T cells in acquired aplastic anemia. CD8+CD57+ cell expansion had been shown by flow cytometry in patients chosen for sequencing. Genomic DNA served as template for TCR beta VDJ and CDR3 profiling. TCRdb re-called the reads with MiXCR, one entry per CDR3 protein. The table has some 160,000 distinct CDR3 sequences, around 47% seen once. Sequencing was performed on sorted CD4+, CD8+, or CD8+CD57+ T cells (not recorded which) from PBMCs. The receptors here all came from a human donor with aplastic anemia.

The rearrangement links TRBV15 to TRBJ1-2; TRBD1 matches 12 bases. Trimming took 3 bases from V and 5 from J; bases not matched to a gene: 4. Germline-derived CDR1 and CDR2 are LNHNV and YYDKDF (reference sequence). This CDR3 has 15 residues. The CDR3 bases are TGTGCCACCAGCAGGGGACAGGGGGCCGTATATGGCTACACCTTC. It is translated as CATSRGQGAVYGYTF.

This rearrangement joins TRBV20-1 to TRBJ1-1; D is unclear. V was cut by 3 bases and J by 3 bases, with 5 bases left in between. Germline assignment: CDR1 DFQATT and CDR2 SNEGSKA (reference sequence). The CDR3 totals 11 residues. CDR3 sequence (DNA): TGCAGTGCTAGTCGTCACACTGAAGCTTTCTTT. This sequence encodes CSASRHTEAFF.

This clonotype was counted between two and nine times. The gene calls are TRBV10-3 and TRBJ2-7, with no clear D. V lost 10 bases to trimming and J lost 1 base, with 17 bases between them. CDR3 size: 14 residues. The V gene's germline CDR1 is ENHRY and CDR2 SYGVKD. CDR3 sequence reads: CATGSILGSYEQYF. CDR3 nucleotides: TGTGCCACCGGCTCAATTCTCGGGTCCTACGAGCAGTACTTC.

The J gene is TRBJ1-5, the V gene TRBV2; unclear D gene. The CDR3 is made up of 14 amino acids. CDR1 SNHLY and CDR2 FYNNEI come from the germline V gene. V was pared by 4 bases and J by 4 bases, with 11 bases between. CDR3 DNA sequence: TGTGCCAGCAGTGCCGACACGCAGAATCAGCCCCAGCATTTT. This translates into CASSADTQNQPQHF.

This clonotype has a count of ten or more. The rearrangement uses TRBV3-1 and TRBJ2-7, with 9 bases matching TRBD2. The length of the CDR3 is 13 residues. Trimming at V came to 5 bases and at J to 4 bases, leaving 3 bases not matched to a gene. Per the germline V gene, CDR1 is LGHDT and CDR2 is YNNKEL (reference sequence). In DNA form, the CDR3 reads TGTGCCAGCAGCGAGCGGGAGGTGTACGAGCAGTACGTC. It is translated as CASSEREVYEQYV.

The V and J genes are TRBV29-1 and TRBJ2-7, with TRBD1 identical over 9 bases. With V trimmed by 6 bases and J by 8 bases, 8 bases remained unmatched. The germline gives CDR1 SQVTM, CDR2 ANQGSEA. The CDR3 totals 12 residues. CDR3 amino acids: CSVQWDRVKQYF. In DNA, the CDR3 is TGCAGCGTCCAATGGGACAGGGTAAAGCAGTACTTC.

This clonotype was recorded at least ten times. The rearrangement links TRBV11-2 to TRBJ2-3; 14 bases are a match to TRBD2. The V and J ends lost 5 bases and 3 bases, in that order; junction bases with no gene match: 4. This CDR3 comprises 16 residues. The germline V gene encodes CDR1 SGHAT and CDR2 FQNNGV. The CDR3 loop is CASSTGTSGSTDTQYF. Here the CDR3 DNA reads TGTGCCAGCAGCACAGGGACTAGCGGGAGTACAGATACGCAGTATTTT.

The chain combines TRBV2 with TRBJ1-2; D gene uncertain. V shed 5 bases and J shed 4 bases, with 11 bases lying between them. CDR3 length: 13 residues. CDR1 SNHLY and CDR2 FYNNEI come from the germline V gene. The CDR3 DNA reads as TGTGCCAGCAGTCTTCGGACGGGCTATGGCTACACCTTC. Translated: CASSLRTGYGYTF. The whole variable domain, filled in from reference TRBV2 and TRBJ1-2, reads EPEVTQTPSHQVTQMGQEVILRCVPISNHLYFYWYRQILGQKVEFLVSFYNNEISEKSEIFDDQFSVERPDGSNFTLKIRSTKLEDSAMYFCASSLRTGYGYTFGSGTRLTVV.

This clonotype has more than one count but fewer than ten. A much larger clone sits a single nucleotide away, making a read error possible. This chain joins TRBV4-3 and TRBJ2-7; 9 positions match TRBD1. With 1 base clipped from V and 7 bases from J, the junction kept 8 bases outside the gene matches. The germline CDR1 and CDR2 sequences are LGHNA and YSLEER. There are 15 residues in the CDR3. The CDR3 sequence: CASSQVEDRGSEQYV. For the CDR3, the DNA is TGCGCCAGCAGCCAAGTCGAGGACAGGGGCTCTGAGCAGTACGTC.

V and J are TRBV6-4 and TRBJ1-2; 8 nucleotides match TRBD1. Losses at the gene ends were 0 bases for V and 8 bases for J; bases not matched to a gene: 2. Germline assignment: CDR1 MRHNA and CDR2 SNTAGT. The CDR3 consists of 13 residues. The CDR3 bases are TGTGCCAGCAGTGACTCCAGGGGGCGAGGCTACACCTTC. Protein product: CASSDSRGRGYTF.

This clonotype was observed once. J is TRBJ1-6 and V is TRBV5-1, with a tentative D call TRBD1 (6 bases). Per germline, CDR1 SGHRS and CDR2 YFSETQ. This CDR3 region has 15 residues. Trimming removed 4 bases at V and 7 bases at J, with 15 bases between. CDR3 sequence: CASSPWTAPNSPLHF. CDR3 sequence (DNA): TGCGCCAGCAGCCCCTGGACAGCACCAAATTCACCCCTCCACTTT.

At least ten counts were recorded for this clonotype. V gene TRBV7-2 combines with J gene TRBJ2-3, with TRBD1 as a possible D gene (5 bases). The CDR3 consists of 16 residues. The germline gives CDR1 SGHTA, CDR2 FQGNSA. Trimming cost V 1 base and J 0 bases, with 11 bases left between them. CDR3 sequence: CASSLVGQVSTDTQYF. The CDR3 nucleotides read TGTGCCAGCAGCTTAGTGGGGCAGGTGAGCACAGATACGCAGTATTTT.

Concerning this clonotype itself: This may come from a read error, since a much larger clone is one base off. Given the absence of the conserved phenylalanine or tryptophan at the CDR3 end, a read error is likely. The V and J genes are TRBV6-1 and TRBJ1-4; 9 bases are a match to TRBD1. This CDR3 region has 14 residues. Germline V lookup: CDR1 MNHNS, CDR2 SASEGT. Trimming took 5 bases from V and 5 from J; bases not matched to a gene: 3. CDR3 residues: CASSRQGVNEKLFS. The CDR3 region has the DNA TGTGCCAGCAGTCGACAGGGGGTCAATGAAAAACTGTTTTCT.